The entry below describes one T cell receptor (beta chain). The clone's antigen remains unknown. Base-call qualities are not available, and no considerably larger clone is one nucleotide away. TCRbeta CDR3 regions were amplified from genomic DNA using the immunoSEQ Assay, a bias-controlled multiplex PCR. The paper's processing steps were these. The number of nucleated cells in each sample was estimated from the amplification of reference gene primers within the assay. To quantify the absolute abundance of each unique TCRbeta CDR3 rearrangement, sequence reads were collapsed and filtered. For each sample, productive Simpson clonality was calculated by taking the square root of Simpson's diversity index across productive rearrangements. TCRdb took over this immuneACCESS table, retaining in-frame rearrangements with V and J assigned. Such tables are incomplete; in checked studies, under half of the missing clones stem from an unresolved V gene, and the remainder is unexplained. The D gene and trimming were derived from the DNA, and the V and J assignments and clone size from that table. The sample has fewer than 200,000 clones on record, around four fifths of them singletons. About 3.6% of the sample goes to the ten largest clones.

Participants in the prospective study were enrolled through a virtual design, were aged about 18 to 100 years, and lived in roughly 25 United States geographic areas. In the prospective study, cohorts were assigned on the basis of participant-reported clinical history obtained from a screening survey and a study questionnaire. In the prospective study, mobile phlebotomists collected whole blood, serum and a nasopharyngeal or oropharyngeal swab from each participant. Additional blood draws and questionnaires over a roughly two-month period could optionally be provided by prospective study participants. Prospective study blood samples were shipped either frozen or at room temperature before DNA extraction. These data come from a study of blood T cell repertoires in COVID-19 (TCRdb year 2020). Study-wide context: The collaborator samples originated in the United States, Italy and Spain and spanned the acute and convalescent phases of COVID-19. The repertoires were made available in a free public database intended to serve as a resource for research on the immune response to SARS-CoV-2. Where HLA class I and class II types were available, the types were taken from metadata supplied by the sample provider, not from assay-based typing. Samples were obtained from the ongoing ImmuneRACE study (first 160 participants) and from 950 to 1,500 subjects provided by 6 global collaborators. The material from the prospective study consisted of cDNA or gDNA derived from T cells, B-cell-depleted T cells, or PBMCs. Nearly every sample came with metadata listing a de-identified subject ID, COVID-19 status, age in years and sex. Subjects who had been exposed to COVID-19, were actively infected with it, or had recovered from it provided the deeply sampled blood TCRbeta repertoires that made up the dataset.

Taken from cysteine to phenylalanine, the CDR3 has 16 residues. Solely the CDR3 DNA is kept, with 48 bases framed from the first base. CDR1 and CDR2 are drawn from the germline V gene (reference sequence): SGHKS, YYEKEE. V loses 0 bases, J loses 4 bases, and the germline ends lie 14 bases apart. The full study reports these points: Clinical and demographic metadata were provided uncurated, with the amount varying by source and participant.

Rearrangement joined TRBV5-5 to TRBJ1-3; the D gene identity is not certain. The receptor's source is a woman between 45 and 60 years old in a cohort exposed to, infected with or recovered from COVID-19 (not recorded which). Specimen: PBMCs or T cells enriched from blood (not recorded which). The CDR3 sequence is CASSLDIARSGNTIYF. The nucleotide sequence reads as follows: TGTGCCAGCAGCTTGGACATTGCCAGGTCCGGAAACACCATATATTTT. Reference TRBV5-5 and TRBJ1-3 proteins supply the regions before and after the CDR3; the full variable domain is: DAGVTQSPTHLIKTRGQQVTLRCSPISGHKSVSWYQQVLGQGPQFIFQYYEKEERGRGNFPDRFSARQFPNYSSELNVNALLLGDSALYLCASSLDIARSGNTIYFGEGSWLTVV.